What follows are 25 T cell receptor beta chains derived from one specimen sequenced in a study of blood T cell repertoires in COVID-19. Clones were sequenced by immunoSEQ multiplex PCR, and TCRdb holds only the in-frame ones, with some missing. This table holds hundreds of thousands of clones, roughly 90% found once. The specimen sequenced was peripheral blood. The receptors derive from a woman aged 70-85 years with COVID-19, enrolled during active disease.

This rearrangement joins TRBV19 to TRBJ1-5; 9 bases match TRBD1. With 4 bases clipped from V and 9 bases from J, the junction kept 7 bases outside the gene matches. Germline CDR1 LNHDA, CDR2 SQIVND (reference sequence). The CDR3 is 14 amino acids. The CDR3 bases are TGTGCCAGTAGTAGGACAGGGGTTAATTCGCCCCAGCATTTT. Translating it yields CASSRTGVNSPQHF.

The chain uses TRBV5-1 and TRBJ1-1, with D unresolved. Between the trimmed V and J ends, which lost 0 bases and 1 base, there was a span of 16 bases. The CDR3 has 17 amino acids. Germline loops: CDR1 SGHRS, CDR2 YFSETQ. The CDR3 DNA follows: TGCGCCAGCAGCTTGGGGGTAGGGAGAGGGTGGAACACTGAAGCTTTCTTT. The encoded protein is CASSLGVGRGWNTEAFF.

The CDR3 reads CASSPRLGGAGELFF. DNA of the CDR3: TGTGCCAGCAGCCCCCGGCTAGGGGGGGCCGGGGAGCTGTTTTTT. V is TRBV11-3 and J is TRBJ2-2; D might be TRBD2 (7 bases). V shed 5 bases and J shed 6 bases, with 16 bases lying between them. The germline V gene encodes CDR1 SGHNT and CDR2 YENEEA. This CDR3 contains 15 residues.

The rearrangement links TRBV18 to TRBJ2-5; TRBD1 matches at 10 bases. The CDR3 is 15 amino acids. V gave up 2 bases and J gave up 5 bases; unmatched junction bases: 5. Germline assignment: CDR1 KGHSH and CDR2 LQKENI. CDR3 amino acids: CASSPGTGDGETQYF. The CDR3 DNA is TGTGCCAGCTCACCAGGGACAGGGGACGGGGAGACCCAGTACTTC.

The genes are TRBV10-3 and TRBJ2-1; 11 positions match TRBD2. V was clipped by 3 bases and J by 7 bases; unmatched bases: 8. Germline V CDR1 and CDR2: ENHRY, SYGVKD. This CDR3 is built from 16 residues. In DNA form, the CDR3 reads TGTGCCATCAGTGAAGTCTGGGCTAGCGGGGGGAATGAGCAGTTCTTC. Amino acid sequence: CAISEVWASGGNEQFF.

The J gene is TRBJ1-4, the V gene TRBV21-1; the table's D call TRBD1 went unverified against the DNA. TRBV21-1 is labeled a pseudogene. This CDR3 has 14 residues. The chain's CDR3 is CASNGAPTNEKLFF. DNA of the CDR3: TGTGCCAGCAATGGGGCCCCAACTAATGAAAAACTGTTTTTT.

A few counts support this clone. The V and J genes are TRBV12-1 and TRBJ1-2; the table's TRBD1 call for D was not verified on the DNA. TRBV12-1 is marked as a pseudogene. The CDR3 has 17 amino acids. CDR3 coding DNA: TGTGCCAGCAGCTCCCCCGGACCAGGGCTGGGGAACTATGGCTACACCTTC. This gives the protein CASSSPGPGLGNYGYTF.

In this sample, this clone turned up once. The gene calls are TRBV27 and TRBJ1-1; TRBD1 agrees at 8 bases. The CDR3 is 15 residues long. The V and J ends lost 2 bases and 4 bases, in that order; junction bases with no gene match: 6. CDR1 MNHEY and CDR2 SMNVEV come from the germline V gene (reference sequence). This CDR3 is CASSLQRDRGTEAFF. CDR3 sequence (DNA): TGTGCCAGCAGTTTACAGCGCGACAGGGGCACTGAAGCTTTCTTT.

V gene TRBV5-1 combines with J gene TRBJ1-4; tentatively, D is TRBD1 (6 bases). The V gene lost 5 bases and the J gene lost 6 bases, with 14 bases spanning the gap. The length of the CDR3 is 14 residues. Germline assignment: CDR1 SGHRS and CDR2 YFSETQ. As DNA, the CDR3 is TGCGCCAGCAGTTTAGACAGGACGGATGAAAAACTGTTTTTT. Amino acid sequence: CASSLDRTDEKLFF. Filled out from reference TRBV5-1 and TRBJ1-4, the complete variable domain reads KAGVTQTPRYLIKTRGQQVTLSCSPISGHRSVSWYQQTPGQGLQFLFEYFSETQRNKGNFPGRFSGRQFSNSRSEMNVSTLELGDSALYLCASSLDRTDEKLFFGSGTQLSVL.

The chain carries TRBV6-5 and TRBJ1-2; D perhaps matches TRBD1 (6 bases). V shed 6 bases and J shed 0 bases, with 14 bases lying between them. The germline gives CDR1 MNHEY, CDR2 SVGAGI. The CDR3 has 15 amino acids. The CDR3 coding sequence is TGTGCCAGCAGGGGACCGGACAGAGCTAACTATGGCTACACCTTC. The encoded protein is CASRGPDRANYGYTF.

This clone came up once. CDR3 sequence: CASSPGPREEAFF. The DNA of the CDR3 is TGTGCCAGCAGTCCCGGGCCCCGGGAAGAAGCTTTCTTT. The chain recombines TRBV6-5 with TRBJ1-1; D unresolved. Germline V gene sequence: CDR1 MNHEY, CDR2 SVGAGI. The CDR3 spans 13 residues. Trimming took off 5 bases at V and 8 bases at J, with 15 bases between the two ends.

The rearrangement uses TRBV19 and TRBJ1-2; 9 positions match TRBD1. With 4 bases clipped from V and 2 bases from J, the junction kept 8 bases outside the gene matches. This CDR3 region has 16 residues. The germline gives CDR1 LNHDA, CDR2 SQIVND (reference sequence). CDR3 DNA: TGTGCCAGTAGTAGGCCGTCGGGACAGGGAAACTATGGCTACACCTTC. Protein sequence: CASSRPSGQGNYGYTF.

V usage is TRBV12-3 or TRBV12-4 and J usage is TRBJ1-2; unclear D gene. The CDR3 has 13 amino acids. V lost 5 bases to trimming and J lost 4 bases, with 11 bases between them. Here the CDR3 reads CASSPLYPYGYTF. In nucleotides, the CDR3 is TGTGCCAGCAGTCCCCTCTATCCCTATGGCTACACCTTC.

In its sample, this clone was seen once. The rearrangement joins TRBV12-3 or TRBV12-4 to TRBJ1-1; a weak D match, TRBD1 (6 bases). V was shortened by 6 bases and J by 10 bases, with 15 bases between the two germline ends. This CDR3 contains 12 residues. The CDR3 DNA is TGTGCCAGCAGGGTTGACAGGCTGGGAGCTTTCTTT. Translated, it gives CASRVDRLGAFF.

This clone appeared once. The chain uses TRBV29-1 and TRBJ1-4, with 9 bases matching TRBD1. The germline V gene encodes CDR1 SQVTM and CDR2 ANQGSEA. V lost 0 bases and J lost 8; bases outside the gene matches: 4. The CDR3 consists of 14 residues. The CDR3 spells CSVEEGTGNEKLFF. Here the CDR3 DNA reads TGCAGCGTTGAAGAAGGGACAGGGAACGAAAAACTGTTTTTT.

The genes are TRBV7-9 and TRBJ2-5, with D perhaps TRBD2 (5 bases). V lost 0 bases and J lost 4, with 15 bases in between. Germline V gene sequence: CDR1 SEHNR, CDR2 FQNEAQ (reference sequence). The CDR3 contains 16 residues. The CDR3 loop reads CASSLAGREPRETQYF. The CDR3 DNA is TGTGCCAGCAGCTTAGCCGGTAGGGAGCCCAGAGAGACCCAGTACTTC.

The chain recombines TRBV20-1 with TRBJ1-1; TRBD1 might be the D (6 bases). V dropped 3 bases and J dropped 0 bases, with 8 bases sitting between them. Germline V gene lookup returns CDR1 DFQATT and CDR2 SNEGSKA (reference sequence). The CDR3 spans 13 residues. Here the CDR3 reads CSASQGMNTEAFF. The CDR3 DNA reads TGCAGTGCTAGTCAGGGGATGAACACTGAAGCTTTCTTT.

The chain links TRBV5-1 to TRBJ1-3; TRBD1 might be the D (6 bases). Trimming cost V 6 bases and J 0 bases, with 16 bases left between them. The CDR3 sequence is 16 residues long. Germline CDR1 reads SGHRS; CDR2 reads YFSETQ. CDR3 sequence: CASKQDSGDSGNTIYF. CDR3 bases: TGCGCCAGCAAACAGGACAGCGGAGACTCTGGAAACACCATATATTTT. Supplemented by reference TRBV5-1 and TRBJ1-3, the full variable domain reads KAGVTQTPRYLIKTRGQQVTLSCSPISGHRSVSWYQQTPGQGLQFLFEYFSETQRNKGNFPGRFSGRQFSNSRSEMNVSTLELGDSALYLCASKQDSGDSGNTIYFGEGSWLTVV.

This rearrangement joins TRBV2 to TRBJ1-5, with a possible D match to TRBD1 (5 bases). V shed 4 bases and J shed 1 base, with 11 bases lying between them. Looked up from germline, CDR1 is SNHLY and CDR2 is FYNNEI. The CDR3 contains 15 residues. As DNA, the CDR3 is TGTGCCAGCAGTGTCCAGGGTACAAGCAATCAGCCCCAGCATTTT. The encoded protein is CASSVQGTSNQPQHF.

Only a few counts were recorded for this clone. The J gene is TRBJ1-6, the V gene TRBV6-1, with a tentative D call TRBD1 (6 bases). Trimming left V 2 bases short and J 10 bases short, with 9 bases between. The germline CDR1 and CDR2 sequences are MNHNS and SASEGT. CDR3 length: 13 amino acids. The DNA of the CDR3 is TGTGCCAGCAGTGAAATGGGGGCCTCACCCCTCCACTTT. Its translation: CASSEMGASPLHF.

The chain carries TRBV9 and TRBJ1-2; D remains ambiguous. From germline, CDR1 is SGDLS and CDR2 YYNGEE. Trimming shortened V by 1 base and J by 5 bases, and 12 bases separated the two germline ends. The CDR3 sequence is 14 residues long. The CDR3 here is CASSVSATEYGYTF. DNA of the CDR3: TGTGCCAGCAGCGTAAGTGCAACGGAGTATGGCTACACCTTC.

V is TRBV3-1 (or the pseudogene TRBV3-2) and J is TRBJ2-5; 11 nucleotides align to TRBD1. V gave up 5 bases and J gave up 4 bases; unmatched junction bases: 0. The CDR3 has 13 residues. CDR1 is LGHDT and CDR2 is YNNKEL in the germline V gene (reference sequence). The CDR3 nucleotides are TGTGCCAGCAGCGGGACAGGGGGAGAGACCCAGTACTTC. It encodes CASSGTGGETQYF.

V is TRBV28 and J is TRBJ2-7; TRBD1 matches 8 bases. This CDR3 is built from 13 residues. In germline, CDR1 is MDHEN, CDR2 SYDVKM. V shed 7 bases and J 5 bases; nucleotides not matched to a gene: 7. CDR3 sequence: CASISGGADEQYF. The CDR3, as DNA: TGTGCCAGCATCTCAGGGGGCGCAGACGAGCAGTACTTC.

This chain connects TRBV5-1 to TRBJ2-5; 8 nucleotides agree with TRBD1. J lost 3 bases, V lost 0 bases, and 4 bases had no gene match. Germline CDR1 and CDR2: SGHRS and YFSETQ. The CDR3 runs to 15 residues. The DNA of the CDR3 is TGCGCCAGCAGCTTGGGGACAGGGAATGAAGAGACCCAGTACTTC. It translates to CASSLGTGNEETQYF.

The rearrangement joins TRBV2 to TRBJ2-5, with D maybe TRBD2 (5 bases). CDR3 size: 16 residues. Per germline, CDR1 SNHLY and CDR2 FYNNEI. Trimming removed 6 bases at V and 1 base at J, with 18 bases between. CDR3 amino acids: CASSEGYQVPQETQYF. The CDR3 DNA reads TGTGCCAGCAGCGAGGGATATCAGGTCCCCCAAGAGACCCAGTACTTC.